These 10 T cell receptor beta chains were sequenced from one sample in a study of neoadjuvant nivolumab and ipilimumab in lung cancer. This table comes from immunoSEQ multiplex PCR, and its TCRdb copy is limited to in-frame clones, with some not included. The sample yields about 23,000 clones, about four fifths seen once. The input for sequencing was peripheral blood, taken before neoadjuvant nivolumab, alone or with ipilimumab. The receptors stem from an adult with non-small cell lung cancer.

The chain has TRBV10-3 and TRBJ1-3; 10 bases align to TRBD1. With V trimmed by 3 bases and J by 8 bases, 10 bases remained unmatched. The V gene's germline CDR1 is ENHRY and CDR2 SYGVKD. CDR3 size: 16 residues. The CDR3 sequence is CAISDPQGTGDHTIYF. The CDR3 DNA reads as TGTGCCATCAGTGACCCCCAGGGGACAGGGGATCACACCATATATTTT.

The chain couples TRBV6-6 to TRBJ2-2; 7 bases align to TRBD1. The CDR3 is 14 residues long. Germline CDR1 is MNHNY and CDR2 is SVGAGI (reference sequence). The V and J ends lost 7 bases and 2 bases, in that order; junction bases with no gene match: 4. CDR3: CASTWDSNTGELFF. Here the CDR3 DNA reads TGTGCCAGCACCTGGGACAGCAACACCGGGGAGCTGTTTTTT.

The chain recombines TRBV2 with TRBJ2-2, with a possible D match to TRBD1 (6 bases). The CDR3 extends over 15 amino acids. V dropped 4 bases and J dropped 1 base, with 10 bases sitting between them. Germline CDR1 is SNHLY and CDR2 is FYNNEI. The CDR3 coding sequence is TGTGCCAGCAGTGCTCGGACAGTGAACACCGGGGAGCTGTTTTTT. This gives the protein CASSARTVNTGELFF.

This chain links TRBV18 with TRBJ1-2; maybe TRBD1 (5 bases). V dropped 4 bases and J dropped 3 bases, with 12 bases sitting between them. Germline loops: CDR1 KGHSH, CDR2 LQKENI. CDR3 length equals 14 residues. CDR3 nucleotide sequence: TGTGCCAGCTCACTAAGGGACGGAGACTATGGCTACACCTTC. It is translated as CASSLRDGDYGYTF.

The chain is built from TRBV29-1 and TRBJ2-3, with 14 bases lining up with TRBD2. The CDR3 spans 15 residues. In germline, CDR1 is SQVTM, CDR2 ANQGSEA. The CDR3 nucleotides read TGCACCTTAAGGGGACTAGCGGGAGACGGTGATACGCAGTATTTT. Translated: CTLRGLAGDGDTQYF.

The rearrangement uses TRBV5-1 and TRBJ2-3; 8 bases are shared with TRBD1. This CDR3 region has 17 residues. The germline gives CDR1 SGHRS, CDR2 YFSETQ. V trimming: 2 bases; J trimming: 2 bases; junction bases outside the gene matches: 10. The CDR3 DNA sequence: TGCGCCAGCAGCTTCTTTGACAGGGGCGAAATCACAGATACGCAGTATTTT. It encodes CASSFFDRGEITDTQYF.

CDR3 nucleotide sequence: TGTGCCAGCAGTTCACCGGGTAGCTCCTACAATGAGCAGTTCTTC. It translates to CASSSPGSSYNEQFF. J is TRBJ2-1 and V is TRBV2; D call uncertain. There are 15 residues in the CDR3. V lost 5 bases, J lost 0 bases, and 11 bases lay in between. Germline V gene sequence: CDR1 SNHLY, CDR2 FYNNEI.

V and J are TRBV7-3 and TRBJ2-1, with TRBD1 matching 10 bases. This CDR3 contains 14 residues. Trimming removed 4 bases from V and 10 bases from J; junction bases left unmatched: 7. Germline CDR1 reads SGHTA; CDR2 reads FQGTGA. The CDR3 region has the DNA TGTGCCAGCAGCTCAGTCCCGGGACAGGGGGAGCAGTTCTTC. This encodes CASSSVPGQGEQFF.

The gene calls are TRBV7-6 and TRBJ2-3, with D hard to call. Germline V gives CDR1 SGHVS, CDR2 FNYEAQ. The CDR3 sequence is 15 residues long. Trimming removed 3 bases at V and 2 bases at J, with 12 bases between. Here the CDR3 DNA reads TGTGCCAGCAGCTTCCAGGCAGTCTACACAGATACGCAGTATTTT. It encodes CASSFQAVYTDTQYF.

This clone appeared a few times. The rearrangement links TRBV7-9 to TRBJ2-2; D uncertain. The germline V and J ends were trimmed by 8 bases and 4 bases, with 5 bases remaining between them. Germline V gives CDR1 SEHNR, CDR2 FQNEAQ (reference sequence). This CDR3 is built from 11 residues. This CDR3 is CASRTTGELFF. The DNA of the CDR3 is TGTGCCAGCCGGACCACCGGGGAGCTGTTTTTT.